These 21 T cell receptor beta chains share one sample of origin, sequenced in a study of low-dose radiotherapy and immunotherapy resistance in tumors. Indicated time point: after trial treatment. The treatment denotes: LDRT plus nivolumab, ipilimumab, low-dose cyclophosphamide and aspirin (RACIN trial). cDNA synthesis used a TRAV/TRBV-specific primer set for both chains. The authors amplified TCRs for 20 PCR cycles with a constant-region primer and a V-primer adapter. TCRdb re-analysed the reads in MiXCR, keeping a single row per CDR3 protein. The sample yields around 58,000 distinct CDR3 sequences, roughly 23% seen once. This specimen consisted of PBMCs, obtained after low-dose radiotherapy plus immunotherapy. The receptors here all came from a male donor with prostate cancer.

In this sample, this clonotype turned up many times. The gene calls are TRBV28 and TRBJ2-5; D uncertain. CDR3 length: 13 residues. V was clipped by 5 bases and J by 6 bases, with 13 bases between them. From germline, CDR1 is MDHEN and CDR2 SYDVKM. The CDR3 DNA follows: TGTGCCAGCAGTCTCTACCTTCCCCAGACCCAGTACTTC. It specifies CASSLYLPQTQYF. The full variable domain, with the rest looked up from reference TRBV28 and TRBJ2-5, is DVKVTQSSRYLVKRTGEKVFLECVQDMDHENMFWYRQDPGLGLRLIYFSYDVKMKEKGDIPEGYSVSREKKERFSLILESASTNQTSMYLCASSLYLPQTQYFGPGTRLLVL.

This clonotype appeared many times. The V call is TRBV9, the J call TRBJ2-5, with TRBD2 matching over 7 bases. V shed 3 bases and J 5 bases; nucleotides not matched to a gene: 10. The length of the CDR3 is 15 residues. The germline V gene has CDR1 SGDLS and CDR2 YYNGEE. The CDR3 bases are TGTGCCAGCAGCGCCGGGACCGTCGGGGGGGAGACCCAGTACTTC. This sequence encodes CASSAGTVGGETQYF.

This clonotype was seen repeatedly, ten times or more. CDR3 nucleotide sequence: TGCAGTGCTAGCCATAGCGGGAGGGCCTCCTACAATGAGCAGTTCTTC. It yields the protein CSASHSGRASYNEQFF. V usage is TRBV20-1 and J usage is TRBJ2-1, with 11 positions matching TRBD2. CDR1 and CDR2 from the germline V gene are DFQATT and SNEGSKA (reference sequence). V was pared by 3 bases and J by 0 bases, with 4 bases of the junction left unmatched. There are 16 residues in the CDR3.

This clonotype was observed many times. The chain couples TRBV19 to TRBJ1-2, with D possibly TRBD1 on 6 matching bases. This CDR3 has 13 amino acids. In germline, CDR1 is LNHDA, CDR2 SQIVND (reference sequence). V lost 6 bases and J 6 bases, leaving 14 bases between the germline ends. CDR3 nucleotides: TGTGCCAGTAGCCGGAACAGGGCAGATGGCTACACCTTC. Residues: CASSRNRADGYTF.

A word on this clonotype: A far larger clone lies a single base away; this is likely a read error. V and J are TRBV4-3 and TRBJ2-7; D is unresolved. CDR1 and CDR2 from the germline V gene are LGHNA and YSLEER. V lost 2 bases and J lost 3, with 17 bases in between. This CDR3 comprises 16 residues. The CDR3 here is CASSQSWIDKNYEQYF. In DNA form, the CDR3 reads TGCGCCAGCAGCCAATCATGGATAGATAAAAACTACGAGCAGTACTTC.

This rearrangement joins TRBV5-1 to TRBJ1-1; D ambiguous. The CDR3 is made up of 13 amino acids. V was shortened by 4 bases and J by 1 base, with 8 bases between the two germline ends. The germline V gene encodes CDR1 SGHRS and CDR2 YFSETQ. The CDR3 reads CASSADGNTEAFF. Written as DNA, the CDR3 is TGCGCCAGCAGCGCGGACGGGAACACTGAAGCTTTCTTT.

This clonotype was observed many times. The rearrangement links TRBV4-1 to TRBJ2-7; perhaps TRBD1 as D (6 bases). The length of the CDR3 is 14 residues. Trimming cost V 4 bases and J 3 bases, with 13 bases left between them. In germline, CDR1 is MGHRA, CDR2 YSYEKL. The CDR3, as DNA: TGCGCCAGCAGCCCTTCAGGGGATGGCTACGAGCAGTACTTC. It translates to CASSPSGDGYEQYF.

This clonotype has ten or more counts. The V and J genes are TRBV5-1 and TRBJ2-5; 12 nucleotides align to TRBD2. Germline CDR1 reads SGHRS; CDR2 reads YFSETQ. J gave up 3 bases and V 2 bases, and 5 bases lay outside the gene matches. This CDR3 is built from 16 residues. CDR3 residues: CASSLGLAGQEETQYF. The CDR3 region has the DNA TGCGCCAGCAGCTTAGGACTAGCGGGGCAGGAAGAGACCCAGTACTTC.

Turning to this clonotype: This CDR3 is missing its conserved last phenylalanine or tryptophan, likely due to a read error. The CDR3 DNA reads as TGTACCACCAGTGAAACAGGGGGCCGCGATCAGCCCCAGCATCTT. Its protein product is CTTSETGGRDQPQHL. The chain links TRBV24-1 to TRBJ1-5; 9 nucleotides agree with TRBD1. Germline assignment: CDR1 KGHDR and CDR2 SFDVKD. The CDR3 has 15 residues.

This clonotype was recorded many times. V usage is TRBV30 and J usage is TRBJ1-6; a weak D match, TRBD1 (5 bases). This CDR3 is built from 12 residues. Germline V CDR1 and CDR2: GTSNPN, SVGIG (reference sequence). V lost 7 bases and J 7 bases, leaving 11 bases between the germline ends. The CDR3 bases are TGTGCCTTCAGGGTCGCAAATTCACCCCTCCACTTT. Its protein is CAFRVANSPLHF.

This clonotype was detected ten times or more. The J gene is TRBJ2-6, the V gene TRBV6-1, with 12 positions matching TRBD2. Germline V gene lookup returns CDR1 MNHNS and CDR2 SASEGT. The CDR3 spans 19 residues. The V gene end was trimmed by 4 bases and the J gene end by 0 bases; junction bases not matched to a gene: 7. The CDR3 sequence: CASSASSTSGSSGANVLTF. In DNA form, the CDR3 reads TGTGCCAGCAGTGCCTCTTCGACTAGCGGGAGCTCTGGGGCCAACGTCCTGACTTTC.

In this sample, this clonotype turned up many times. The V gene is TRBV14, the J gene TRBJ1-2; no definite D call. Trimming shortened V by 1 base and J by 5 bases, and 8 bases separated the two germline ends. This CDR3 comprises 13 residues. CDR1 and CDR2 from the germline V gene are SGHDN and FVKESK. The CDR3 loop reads CASSQVDIYGYTF. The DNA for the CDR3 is TGTGCCAGCAGCCAAGTGGATATATATGGCTACACCTTC.

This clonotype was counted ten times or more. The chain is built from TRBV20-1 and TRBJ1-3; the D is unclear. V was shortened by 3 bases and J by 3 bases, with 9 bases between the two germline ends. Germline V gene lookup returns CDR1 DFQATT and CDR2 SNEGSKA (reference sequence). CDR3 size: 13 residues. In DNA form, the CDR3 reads TGCAGTGCTAGCGGACGCGTTGGAAACACCATATATTTT. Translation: CSASGRVGNTIYF.

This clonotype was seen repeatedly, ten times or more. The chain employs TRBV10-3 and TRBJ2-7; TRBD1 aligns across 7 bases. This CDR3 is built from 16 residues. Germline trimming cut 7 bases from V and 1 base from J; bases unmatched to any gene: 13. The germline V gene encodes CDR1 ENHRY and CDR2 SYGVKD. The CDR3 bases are TGTGCCATCAAGCGACAGGGAAAGTCGGGGTCCTACGAGCAGTACTTC. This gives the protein CAIKRQGKSGSYEQYF.

DNA of the CDR3: TGCGCCAGCAGCTTGGGAGGACAGGGGAACTATGGCTACACCTTC. It codes for CASSLGGQGNYGYTF. The J gene is TRBJ1-2, the V gene TRBV5-1; 9 bases match TRBD1. This CDR3 has 15 amino acids. After removal of 0 bases from V and 2 bases from J, the junction contained 2 bases not matched to a gene. The germline CDR1 and CDR2 sequences are SGHRS and YFSETQ.

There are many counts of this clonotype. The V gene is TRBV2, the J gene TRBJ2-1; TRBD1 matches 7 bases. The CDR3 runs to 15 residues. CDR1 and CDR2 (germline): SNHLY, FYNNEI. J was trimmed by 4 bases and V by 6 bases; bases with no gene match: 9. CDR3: CASRKNRDSYNEQFF. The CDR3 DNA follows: TGTGCCAGCAGGAAGAACCGGGACAGTTACAATGAGCAGTTCTTC.

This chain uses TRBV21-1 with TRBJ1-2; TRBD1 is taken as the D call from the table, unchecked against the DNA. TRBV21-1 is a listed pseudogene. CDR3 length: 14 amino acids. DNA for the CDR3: TGTGCCAGCAGCAAAGTGGGACAGGGATATGGCTACACCTTC. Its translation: CASSKVGQGYGYTF.

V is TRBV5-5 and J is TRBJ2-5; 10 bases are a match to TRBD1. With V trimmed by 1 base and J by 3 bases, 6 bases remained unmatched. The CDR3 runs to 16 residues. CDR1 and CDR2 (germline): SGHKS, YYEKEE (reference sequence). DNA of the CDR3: TGTGCCAGCAGCTTGTCTGCCGGGACAGGGGAAGAGACCCAGTACTTC. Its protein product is CASSLSAGTGEETQYF.

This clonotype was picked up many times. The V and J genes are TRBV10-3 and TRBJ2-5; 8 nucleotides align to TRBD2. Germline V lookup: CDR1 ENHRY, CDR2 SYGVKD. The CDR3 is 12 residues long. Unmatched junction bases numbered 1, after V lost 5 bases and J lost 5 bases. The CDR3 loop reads CAISREGETQYF. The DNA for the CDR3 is TGTGCCATCAGTCGGGAGGGTGAGACCCAGTACTTC.

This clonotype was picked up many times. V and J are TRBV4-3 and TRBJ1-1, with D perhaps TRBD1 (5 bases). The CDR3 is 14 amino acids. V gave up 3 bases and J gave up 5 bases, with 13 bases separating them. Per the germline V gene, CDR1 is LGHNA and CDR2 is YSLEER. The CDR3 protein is CASSQVLGDTEAFF. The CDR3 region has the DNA TGCGCCAGCAGCCAGGTACTGGGGGATACTGAAGCTTTCTTT.

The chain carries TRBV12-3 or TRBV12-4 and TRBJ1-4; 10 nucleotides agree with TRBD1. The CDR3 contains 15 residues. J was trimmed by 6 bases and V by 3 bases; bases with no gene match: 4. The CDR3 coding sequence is TGTGCCAGCAGTTTGTGGACAGGGGGGTATGAAAAACTGTTTTTT. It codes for CASSLWTGGYEKLFF.